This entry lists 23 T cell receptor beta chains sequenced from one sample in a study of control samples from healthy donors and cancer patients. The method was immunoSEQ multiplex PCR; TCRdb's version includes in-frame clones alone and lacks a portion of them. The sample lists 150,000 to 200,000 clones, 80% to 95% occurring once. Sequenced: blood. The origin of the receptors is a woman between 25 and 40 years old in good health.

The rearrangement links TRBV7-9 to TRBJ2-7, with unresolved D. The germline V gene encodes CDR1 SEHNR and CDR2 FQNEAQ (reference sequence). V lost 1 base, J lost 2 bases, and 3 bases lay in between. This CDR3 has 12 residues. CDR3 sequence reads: CASSLGAYEQYF. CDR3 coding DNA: TGTGCCAGCAGCTTAGGGGCCTACGAGCAGTACTTC.

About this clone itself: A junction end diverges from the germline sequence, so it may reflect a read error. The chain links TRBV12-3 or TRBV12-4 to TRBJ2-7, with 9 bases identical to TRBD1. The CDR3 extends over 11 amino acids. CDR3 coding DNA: TGTGCCAGCAGCAGGGGACAGGGCATGGACTTC. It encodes CASSRGQGMDF.

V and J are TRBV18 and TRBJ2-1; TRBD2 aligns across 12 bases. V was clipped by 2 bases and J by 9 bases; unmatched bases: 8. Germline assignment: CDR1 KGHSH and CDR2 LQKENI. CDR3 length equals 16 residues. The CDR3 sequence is CASSPRRLAGGSEQFF. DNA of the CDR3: TGTGCCAGCTCACCAAGGAGGCTAGCGGGAGGGTCTGAGCAGTTCTTC.

CDR3 loop: CASMSRGNQPQHF. CDR3 sequence (DNA): TGTGCCAGCATGAGCAGGGGCAATCAGCCCCAGCATTTT. This chain uses TRBV6-5 with TRBJ1-5; maybe TRBD1 (5 bases). The germline CDR1 and CDR2 sequences are MNHEY and SVGAGI. The V gene lost 7 bases and the J gene lost 2 bases, with 9 bases spanning the gap. The CDR3 consists of 13 residues.

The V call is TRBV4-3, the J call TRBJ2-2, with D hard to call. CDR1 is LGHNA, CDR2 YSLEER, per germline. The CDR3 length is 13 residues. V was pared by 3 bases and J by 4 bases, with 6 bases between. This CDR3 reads CASSHYVTGELFF. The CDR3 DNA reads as TGCGCCAGCAGCCACTACGTCACCGGGGAGCTGTTTTTT.

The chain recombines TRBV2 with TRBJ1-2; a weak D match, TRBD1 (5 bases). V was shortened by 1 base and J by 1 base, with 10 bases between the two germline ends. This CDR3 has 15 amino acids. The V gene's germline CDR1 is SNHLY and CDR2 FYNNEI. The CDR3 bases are TGTGCCAGCAGTGAAGAAGGAAGGGGTAACTATGGCTACACCTTC. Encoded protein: CASSEEGRGNYGYTF.

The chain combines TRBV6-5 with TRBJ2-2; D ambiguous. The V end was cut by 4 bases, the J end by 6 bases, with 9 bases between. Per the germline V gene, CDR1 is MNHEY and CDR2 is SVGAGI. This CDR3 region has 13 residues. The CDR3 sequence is CASSSSHSGELFF. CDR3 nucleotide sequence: TGTGCCAGCAGTTCCTCCCACTCCGGGGAGCTGTTTTTT.

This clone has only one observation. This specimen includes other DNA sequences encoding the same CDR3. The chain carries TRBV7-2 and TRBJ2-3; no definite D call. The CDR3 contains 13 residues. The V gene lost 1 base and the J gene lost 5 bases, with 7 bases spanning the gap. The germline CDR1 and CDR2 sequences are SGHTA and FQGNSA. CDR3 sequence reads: CASSLGWVDTQYF. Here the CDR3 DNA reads TGTGCCAGCAGCTTAGGGTGGGTAGATACGCAGTATTTT.

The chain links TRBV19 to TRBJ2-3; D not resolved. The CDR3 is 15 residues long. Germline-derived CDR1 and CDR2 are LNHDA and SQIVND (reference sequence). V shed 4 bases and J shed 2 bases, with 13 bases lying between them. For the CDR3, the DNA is TGTGCCAGTAGTACCGGCGCTGCAGACACAGATACGCAGTATTTT. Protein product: CASSTGAADTDTQYF.

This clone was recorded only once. The CDR3 region is CAWSVTYGYTF. The CDR3 nucleotides read TGTGCCTGGAGTGTAACCTATGGCTACACCTTC. The chain is built from TRBV30 and TRBJ1-2; D remains ambiguous. Between the trimmed V and J ends, which lost 0 bases and 4 bases, there was a span of 3 bases. Germline CDR1 reads GTSNPN; CDR2 reads SVGIG (reference sequence). The CDR3 loop spans 11 amino acids.

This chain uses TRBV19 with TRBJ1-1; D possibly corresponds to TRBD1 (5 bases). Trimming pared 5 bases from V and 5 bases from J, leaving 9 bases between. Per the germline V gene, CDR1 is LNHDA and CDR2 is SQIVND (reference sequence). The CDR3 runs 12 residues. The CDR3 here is CASSFRGTEAFF. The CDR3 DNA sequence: TGTGCCAGTAGTTTCCGGGGGACTGAAGCTTTCTTT.

This CDR3 reads CASSLGERTGELFF. In DNA, the CDR3 is TGCGCCAGCAGCTTAGGGGAGAGGACCGGGGAGCTGTTTTTT. The genes are TRBV5-1 and TRBJ2-2, with D possibly being TRBD1 or TRBD2 (5 bases each). The CDR3 is made up of 14 amino acids. Germline V gene sequence: CDR1 SGHRS, CDR2 YFSETQ. With 2 bases removed from V and 5 bases from J, the gap between germline ends came to 10 bases.

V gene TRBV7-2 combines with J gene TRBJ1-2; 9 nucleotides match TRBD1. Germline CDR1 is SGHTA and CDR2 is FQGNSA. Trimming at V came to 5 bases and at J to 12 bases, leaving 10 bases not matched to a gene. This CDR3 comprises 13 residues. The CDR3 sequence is CASSLGTGNSHTF. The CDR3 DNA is TGTGCCAGCAGCCTAGGGACAGGGAACAGTCACACCTTC. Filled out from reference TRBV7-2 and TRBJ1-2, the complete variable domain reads GAGVSQSPSNKVTEKGKDVELRCDPISGHTALYWYRQSLGQGLEFLIYFQGNSAPDKSGLPSDRFSAERTGGSVSTLTIQRTQQEDSAVYLCASSLGTGNSHTFGSGTRLTVV.

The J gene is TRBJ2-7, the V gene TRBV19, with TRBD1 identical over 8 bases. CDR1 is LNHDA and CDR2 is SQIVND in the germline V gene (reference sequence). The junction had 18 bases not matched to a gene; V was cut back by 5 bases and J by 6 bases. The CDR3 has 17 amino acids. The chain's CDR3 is CASSPAPAGQVAGEQYF. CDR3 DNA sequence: TGTGCCAGTAGTCCGGCGCCGGCGGGACAGGTTGCCGGCGAGCAGTACTTC.

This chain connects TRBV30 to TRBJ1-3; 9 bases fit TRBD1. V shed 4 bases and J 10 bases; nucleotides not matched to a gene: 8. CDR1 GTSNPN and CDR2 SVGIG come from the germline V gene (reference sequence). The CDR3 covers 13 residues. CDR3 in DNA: TGTGCCTGGACTGAGGACAGGGGTCATACCATATATTTT. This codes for CAWTEDRGHTIYF.

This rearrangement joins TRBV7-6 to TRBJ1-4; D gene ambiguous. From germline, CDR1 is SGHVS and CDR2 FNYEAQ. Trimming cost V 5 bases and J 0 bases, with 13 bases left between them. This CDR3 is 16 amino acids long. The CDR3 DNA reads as TGTGCCAGCAGCCCCGCGGGCCACCCAACTAATGAAAAACTGTTTTTT. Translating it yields CASSPAGHPTNEKLFF.

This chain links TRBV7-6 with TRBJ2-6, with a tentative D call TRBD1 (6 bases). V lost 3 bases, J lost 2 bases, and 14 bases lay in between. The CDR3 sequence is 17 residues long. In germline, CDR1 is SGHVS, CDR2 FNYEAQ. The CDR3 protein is CASSFLRHRAGANVLTF. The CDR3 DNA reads TGTGCCAGCAGCTTCCTCCGGCACAGGGCTGGGGCCAACGTCCTGACTTTC.

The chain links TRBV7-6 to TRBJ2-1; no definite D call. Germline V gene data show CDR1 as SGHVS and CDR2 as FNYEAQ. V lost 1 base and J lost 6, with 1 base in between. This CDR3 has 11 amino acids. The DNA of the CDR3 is TGTGCCAGCAGCTTAGGCAATGAGCAGTTCTTC. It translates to CASSLGNEQFF.

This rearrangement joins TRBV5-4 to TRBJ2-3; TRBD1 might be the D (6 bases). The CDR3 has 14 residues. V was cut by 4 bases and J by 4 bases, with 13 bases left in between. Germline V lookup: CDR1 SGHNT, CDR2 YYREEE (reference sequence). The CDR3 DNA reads TGTGCCAGCAGCCCGAGGGGGTTCGCAGATACGCAGTATTTT. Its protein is CASSPRGFADTQYF.

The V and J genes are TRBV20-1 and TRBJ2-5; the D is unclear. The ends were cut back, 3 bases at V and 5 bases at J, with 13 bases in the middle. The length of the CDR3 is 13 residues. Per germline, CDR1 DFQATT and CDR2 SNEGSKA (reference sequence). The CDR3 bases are TGCAGTGCTAGTGGGATAGGTGGGGAGACCCAGTACTTC. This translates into CSASGIGGETQYF.

The CDR3 region is CARSLWDRGPLDVSNQPQHF. CDR3 nucleotides: TGTGCCAGAAGCTTGTGGGACAGGGGTCCCTTAGACGTTAGCAATCAGCCCCAGCATTTT. V usage is TRBV5-3 and J usage is TRBJ1-5; 10 bases are shared with TRBD1. TRBV5-3 counts as an open reading frame of uncertain function. The CDR3 has 20 amino acids. The junction had 13 bases not matched to a gene; V was cut back by 1 base and J by 0 bases.

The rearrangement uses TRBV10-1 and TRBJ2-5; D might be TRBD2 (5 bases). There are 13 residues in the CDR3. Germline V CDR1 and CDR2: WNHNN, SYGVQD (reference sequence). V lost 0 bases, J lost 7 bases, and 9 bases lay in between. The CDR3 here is CASSESTRGTQYF. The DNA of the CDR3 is TGCGCCAGCAGTGAGTCGACTCGGGGGACCCAGTACTTC.

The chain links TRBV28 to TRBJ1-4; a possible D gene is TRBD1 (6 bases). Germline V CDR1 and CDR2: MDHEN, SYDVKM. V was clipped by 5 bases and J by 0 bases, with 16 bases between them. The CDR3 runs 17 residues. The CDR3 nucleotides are TGTGCCAGCAGTGGAACGGGACAACGTGCAACTAATGAAAAACTGTTTTTT. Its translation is CASSGTGQRATNEKLFF.